These 20 T cell receptor beta chains originate from one sample sequenced in a study of cytomegalovirus exposure and HLA in healthy donors. The PCR had 60 Vbeta and 13 Jbeta primers. Here immunoSEQ multiplex PCR was the method, and the copy in TCRdb shows in-frame clones only, minus some. The sample lists roughly 250,000 clones; more than 55% were seen once. The sample taken for sequencing was PBMCs. The receptor source for this set is a female donor in good health and CMV-seronegative.

The J gene is TRBJ2-3, the V gene TRBV12-5; D possibly corresponds to TRBD2 (6 bases). CDR3 size: 21 residues. The V end was cut by 4 bases, the J end by 2 bases, with 31 bases between. Germline values: CDR1 LGHNT, CDR2 FRNRAP. CDR3 nucleotide sequence: TGTGCTAGTGGTTCGCTGGGGGAGAACGGGAGTAGGACATCCCCCACAGATACGCAGTATTTT. Translated: CASGSLGENGSRTSPTDTQYF.

The chain's CDR3 is CATSKGTTYEQYF. The CDR3 coding sequence is TGTGCCACCAGCAAAGGGACTACCTACGAGCAGTACTTC. The rearrangement uses TRBV15 and TRBJ2-7; 7 bases map to TRBD2. From germline, CDR1 is LNHNV and CDR2 YYDKDF (reference sequence). The CDR3 is made up of 13 amino acids. Losses at the gene ends were 4 bases for V and 2 bases for J; bases not matched to a gene: 2.

The CDR3: CASSISGSGFANTGELFF. CDR3 sequence (DNA): TGTGCCAGTAGTATTAGTGGTAGCGGATTCGCGAACACCGGGGAGCTGTTTTTT. The chain couples TRBV19 to TRBJ2-2; possible D gene TRBD2, 6 bases. V lost 3 bases and J 0 bases, leaving 17 bases between the germline ends. The CDR3 is 18 residues long. CDR1 and CDR2 from the germline V gene are LNHDA and SQIVND (reference sequence).

This CDR3 reads CASSFPAGLEETQYF. CDR3 coding DNA: TGTGCCAGCAGCTTTCCCGCGGGGCTGGAAGAGACCCAGTACTTC. V usage is TRBV5-4 and J usage is TRBJ2-5, with D tentatively TRBD2 (6 bases). V lost 2 bases and J 3 bases, leaving 14 bases between the germline ends. The CDR3 totals 15 residues. Germline lookup yields CDR1 SGHNT and CDR2 YYREEE (reference sequence).

This clone is a singleton in its sample. The rearrangement links TRBV27 to TRBJ2-1; TRBD1 matches 8 bases. The trim removed 6 bases at V and 5 bases at J, leaving 21 bases unmatched. Germline V gene sequence: CDR1 MNHEY, CDR2 SMNVEV (reference sequence). This CDR3 comprises 19 residues. Here the CDR3 DNA reads TGTGCCAGCAGCCGACAGGGGTTCCTCCCCGTTATCGGCGACAATGAGCAGTTCTTC. It encodes CASSRQGFLPVIGDNEQFF.

The gene calls are TRBV13 and TRBJ1-6; TRBD1 is a possible D gene (6 bases). The V end was cut by 5 bases, the J end by 6 bases, with 11 bases between. Per the germline V gene, CDR1 is PRHDT and CDR2 is FYEKMQ (reference sequence). The CDR3 is made up of 14 amino acids. The CDR3 sequence is CASSMDRSNSPLHF. The CDR3 region has the DNA TGTGCCAGCAGCATGGACAGAAGTAATTCACCCCTCCACTTT.

V and J are TRBV28 and TRBJ2-5, with 11 bases that match TRBD1. The germline CDR1 and CDR2 sequences are MDHEN and SYDVKM. The length of the CDR3 is 16 residues. Germline trimming cut 7 bases from V and 4 bases from J; bases unmatched to any gene: 11. The CDR3 DNA follows: TGTGCCAGCATCAATTCCGGGACAGGGGGATCAGAGACCCAGTACTTC. It codes for CASINSGTGGSETQYF.

The chain is built from TRBV5-8 and TRBJ2-3, with 7 bases identical to TRBD1. Losses at the gene ends were 4 bases for V and 6 bases for J; bases not matched to a gene: 14. Germline V lookup: CDR1 SGHTS, CDR2 YDEGEE. The CDR3 extends over 16 amino acids. The CDR3 nucleotides are TGTGCCAGCAGCCCCAGAGGGGGCAGGGCATGGGATACGCAGTATTTT. Translated, it gives CASSPRGGRAWDTQYF.

This chain uses TRBV28 with TRBJ2-7, with 7 bases fitting TRBD2. After removal of 3 bases from V and 0 bases from J, the junction contained 5 bases not matched to a gene. CDR1 and CDR2 (germline): MDHEN, SYDVKM. The CDR3 totals 15 residues. This CDR3 is CASSLGSGASYEQYF. The CDR3 region has the DNA TGTGCCAGCAGTTTGGGAAGCGGGGCCTCCTACGAGCAGTACTTC.

V is TRBV4-2 and J is TRBJ1-6, with D tentatively TRBD1 (5 bases). Per the germline V gene, CDR1 is LGHNA and CDR2 is YNFKEQ. This CDR3 region has 16 residues. The V end lost 3 bases, the J end lost 9 bases, and 18 bases lay between the germline ends. The CDR3 is CASSHPRQTETSPLHF. CDR3 bases: TGTGCCAGCAGCCATCCCCGACAGACCGAGACTTCACCCCTCCACTTT.

This rearrangement joins TRBV5-1 to TRBJ2-2, with 11 bases lining up with TRBD2. This CDR3 is built from 16 residues. V was pared by 3 bases and J by 2 bases, with 3 bases of the junction left unmatched. The germline gives CDR1 SGHRS, CDR2 YFSETQ. The CDR3 here is CASSWGTSGNTGELFF. CDR3 DNA: TGCGCCAGCAGCTGGGGGACTAGCGGAAACACCGGGGAGCTGTTTTTT.

The J gene is TRBJ2-5, the V gene TRBV11-1, with D hard to call. The CDR3 length is 13 residues. Germline values: CDR1 SGHAT, CDR2 FQDESV (reference sequence). Trimming took off 3 bases at V and 1 base at J, with 6 bases between the two ends. The CDR3 spells CASSFLSQETQYF. The CDR3, as DNA: TGTGCCAGCAGCTTCCTCTCCCAAGAGACCCAGTACTTC.

The V and J genes are TRBV7-6 and TRBJ2-4; D perhaps matches TRBD2 (7 bases). In germline, CDR1 is SGHVS, CDR2 FNYEAQ. Trimming left V 5 bases short and J 2 bases short, with 22 bases between. The CDR3 totals 18 residues. The CDR3 sequence is CASSVGGGLQGTKNIQYF. The CDR3 bases are TGTGCCAGCAGCGTAGGGGGGGGTTTACAGGGAACCAAAAACATTCAGTACTTC.

The chain links TRBV10-3 to TRBJ2-7, with 10 nucleotides matching TRBD1. The CDR3 contains 14 residues. Looked up from germline, CDR1 is ENHRY and CDR2 is SYGVKD. V lost 3 bases, J lost 3 bases, and 2 bases stayed unmatched. Here the CDR3 DNA reads TGTGCCATCAGTGACCGGGACAGGGGCTACGAGCAGTACTTC. The encoded protein is CAISDRDRGYEQYF.

The chain employs TRBV2 and TRBJ1-5; D unclear. Germline CDR1 and CDR2: SNHLY and FYNNEI. The CDR3 extends over 14 amino acids. V was clipped by 6 bases and J by 2 bases, with 11 bases between them. The CDR3 region has the DNA TGTGCCAGCAGCCCCGGGGTCGGCAATCAGCCCCAGCATTTT. It yields the protein CASSPGVGNQPQHF.

V and J are TRBV6-1 and TRBJ1-3; D uncertain. The V gene's germline CDR1 is MNHNS and CDR2 SASEGT. CDR3 length: 16 residues. V lost 1 base, J lost 7 bases, and 17 bases lay in between. The CDR3 reads CASSEGDKLLGNTIYF. CDR3 coding DNA: TGTGCCAGCAGTGAAGGGGATAAGTTACTAGGTAACACCATATATTTT.

V and J are TRBV7-9 and TRBJ2-3; D unresolved. Trimming took off 5 bases at V and 4 bases at J, with 7 bases between the two ends. The length of the CDR3 is 12 residues. Germline assignment: CDR1 SEHNR and CDR2 FQNEAQ (reference sequence). Here the CDR3 reads CASSLSPDTQYF. The CDR3 DNA reads as TGTGCCAGCAGCCTCAGTCCAGATACGCAGTATTTT.

This clone is a singleton in its sample. The J gene is TRBJ2-3, the V gene TRBV9, with D possibly matching TRBD1 (6 bases). The V gene's germline CDR1 is SGDLS and CDR2 YYNGEE. The V gene lost 4 bases and the J gene lost 3 bases, with 18 bases spanning the gap. The CDR3 sequence is 16 residues long. For the CDR3, the DNA is TGTGCCAGCAGCCTACAGGGTGGGGGAAGGACAGATACGCAGTATTTT. Protein sequence: CASSLQGGGRTDTQYF.

The rearrangement links TRBV5-1 to TRBJ2-2; 9 nucleotides line up with TRBD2. Germline V gene data show CDR1 as SGHRS and CDR2 as YFSETQ. Trimming removed 2 bases from V and 2 bases from J; junction bases left unmatched: 4. The CDR3 consists of 16 residues. CDR3 protein: CASSLRLAGNTGELFF. CDR3 sequence (DNA): TGCGCCAGCAGCTTAAGGCTAGCGGGAAACACCGGGGAGCTGTTTTTT.

This clone was seen more than once but under ten times. The V call is TRBV6-1, the J call TRBJ2-4; the D is unclear. The CDR3 is 15 residues long. Germline CDR1 reads MNHNS; CDR2 reads SASEGT. Between the trimmed V and J ends, which lost 4 bases and 7 bases, there was a span of 17 bases. CDR3 in amino acids: CASSVADRASNIQYF. The CDR3 nucleotides read TGTGCCAGCAGTGTTGCCGATCGAGCCTCGAACATTCAGTACTTC.